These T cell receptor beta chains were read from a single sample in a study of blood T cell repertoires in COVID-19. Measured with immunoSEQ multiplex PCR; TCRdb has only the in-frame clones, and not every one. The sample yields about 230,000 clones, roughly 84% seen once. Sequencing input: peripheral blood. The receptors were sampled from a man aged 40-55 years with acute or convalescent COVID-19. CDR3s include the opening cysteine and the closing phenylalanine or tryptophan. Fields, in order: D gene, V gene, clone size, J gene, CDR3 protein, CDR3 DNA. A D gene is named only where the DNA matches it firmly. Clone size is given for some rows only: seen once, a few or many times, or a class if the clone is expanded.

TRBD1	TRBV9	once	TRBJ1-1	CASSVRGDLMNTEAFF	TGTGCCAGCAGCGTCAGGGGGGACCTCATGAACACTGAAGCTTTCTTT
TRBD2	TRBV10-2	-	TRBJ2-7	CASTSSGGDYEQYF	TGCGCCAGCACCTCTAGCGGGGGGGACTACGAGCAGTACTTC
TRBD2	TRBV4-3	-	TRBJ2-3	CASSQGDGGGARYTQYF	TGCGCCAGCAGCCAAGGGGATGGCGGGGGGGCACGCTACACGCAGTATTTT
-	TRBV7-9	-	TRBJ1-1	CASSLEFSTEAFF	TGTGCCAGCAGCTTAGAATTCAGCACTGAAGCTTTCTTT
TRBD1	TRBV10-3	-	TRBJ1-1	CAISGGQLNTEAFF	TGTGCCATCAGTGGGGGACAGTTGAACACTGAAGCTTTCTTT
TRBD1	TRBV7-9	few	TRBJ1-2	CASSFAGTGGYGYTF	TGTGCCAGCAGCTTCGCCGGGACAGGGGGCTATGGCTACACCTTC
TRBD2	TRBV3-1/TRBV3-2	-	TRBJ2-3	CASRDSGGARDTQYF	TGTGCCAGCAGAGATAGCGGGGGGGCTCGAGATACGCAGTATTTT
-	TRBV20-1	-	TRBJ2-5	CSAIGETQYF	TGCAGTGCTATCGGGGAGACCCAGTACTTC
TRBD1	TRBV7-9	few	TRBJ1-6	CASKPGQDNSPLHF	TGTGCCAGCAAACCCGGACAGGATAATTCACCCCTCCACTTT
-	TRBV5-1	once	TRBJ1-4	CASSLVEGGEKLFF	TGCGCCAGCAGCTTGGTAGAGGGCGGTGAAAAACTGTTTTTT
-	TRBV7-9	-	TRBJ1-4	CASSLTSPTNEKLFF	TGTGCCAGCAGTCTTACGAGTCCAACTAATGAAAAACTGTTTTTT
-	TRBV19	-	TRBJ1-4	CASSIFGQGGSMFF	TGTGCCAGTAGTATATTTGGACAAGGAGGGTCGATGTTTTTT
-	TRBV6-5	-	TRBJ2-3	CATQGFADTQYF	TGTGCCACCCAGGGATTTGCAGATACGCAGTATTTT
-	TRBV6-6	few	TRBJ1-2	CASSLEGPYGYTF	TGTGCCAGCAGTCTGGAGGGCCCCTATGGCTACACCTTC
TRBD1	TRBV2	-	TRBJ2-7	CASRKTGKKSYEQYF	TGTGCCAGCAGGAAGACAGGGAAGAAATCCTACGAGCAGTACTTC
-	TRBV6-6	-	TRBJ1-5	CASGEADLNQPQHF	TGTGCCAGCGGGGAGGCCGACCTCAATCAGCCCCAGCATTTT
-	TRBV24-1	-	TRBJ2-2	CATSPVGSNTGELFF	TGTGCCACCAGCCCTGTGGGCAGCAACACCGGGGAGCTGTTTTTT
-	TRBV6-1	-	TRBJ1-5	CASSESGDRSLYSNQPQHF	TGTGCCAGCAGTGAATCCGGTGACAGGTCTCTATATAGCAATCAGCCCCAGCATTTT
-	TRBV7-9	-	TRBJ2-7	CASSLATLSGTEQYF	TGTGCCAGCAGCTTAGCGACCCTTTCGGGGACTGAGCAGTACTTC
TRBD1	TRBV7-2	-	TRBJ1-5	CASSEGTGFYQPQHF	TGTGCCAGCAGCGAAGGGACAGGGTTTTATCAGCCCCAGCATTTT
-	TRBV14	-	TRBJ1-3	CASSHGPAFSGNTIYF	TGTGCCAGCAGCCACGGTCCTGCTTTCTCTGGAAACACCATATATTTT
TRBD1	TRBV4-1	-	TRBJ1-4	CASSQGDRVSNEKLFF	TGCGCCAGCAGCCAGGGAGACAGGGTCTCTAATGAAAAACTGTTTTTT
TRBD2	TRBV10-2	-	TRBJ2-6	CASSGAGGSGANVLTF	TGCGCCAGCAGTGGGGCGGGGGGATCTGGGGCCAACGTCCTGACTTTC
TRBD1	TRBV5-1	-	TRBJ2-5	CASSFGTGQETQYF	TGCGCCAGCAGCTTCGGGACAGGACAAGAGACCCAGTACTTC
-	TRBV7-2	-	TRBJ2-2	CASSSRPGDTGELFF	TGTGCCAGCAGCTCACGGCCGGGGGACACCGGGGAGCTGTTTTTT
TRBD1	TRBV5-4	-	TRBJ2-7	CASSLANRGKSDEQYF	TGTGCCAGCAGCTTGGCCAACAGGGGTAAATCGGACGAGCAGTACTTC
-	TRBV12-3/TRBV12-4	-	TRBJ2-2	CASSPDPRQELFF	TGTGCCAGCAGTCCAGACCCCAGGCAGGAGCTGTTTTTT
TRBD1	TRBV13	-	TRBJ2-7	CASSLGDRGGDWGLNEQYF	TGTGCCAGCAGCTTAGGGGACAGGGGGGGAGATTGGGGATTGAACGAGCAGTACTTC
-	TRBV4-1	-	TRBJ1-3	CASSPLPSGNSGNTIYF	TGCGCCAGCAGCCCCCTTCCTTCAGGAAACTCTGGAAACACCATATATTTT
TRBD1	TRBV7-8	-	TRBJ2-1	CASSSRQGAYNEQFF	TGTGCCAGCAGCTCCAGACAGGGGGCTTACAATGAGCAGTTCTTC
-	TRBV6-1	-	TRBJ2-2	CATSLRGTNTGELFF	TGTGCCACCTCCTTACGGGGAACGAACACCGGGGAGCTGTTTTTT
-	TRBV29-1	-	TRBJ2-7	CSGSGWWAGHYEQYF	TGCAGCGGATCTGGTTGGTGGGCAGGCCACTACGAGCAGTACTTC
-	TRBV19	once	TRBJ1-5	CASSWSLDQPQHF	TGTGCCAGTAGTTGGAGTCTCGATCAGCCCCAGCATTTT
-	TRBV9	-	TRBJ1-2	CASNSNYGYTF	TGTGCCAGCAACTCTAACTATGGCTACACCTTC
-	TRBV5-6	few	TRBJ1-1	CASSFAVKSTEAFF	TGTGCCAGCAGCTTTGCGGTGAAGAGCACTGAAGCTTTCTTT
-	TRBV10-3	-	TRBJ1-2	CAISEQGFNYGYTF	TGTGCCATCAGCGAACAGGGATTTAACTATGGCTACACCTTC
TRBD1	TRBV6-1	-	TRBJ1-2	CASSARPGQGKRDGYTF	TGTGCCAGCAGTGCCCGTCCGGGACAGGGTAAAAGAGATGGCTACACCTTC
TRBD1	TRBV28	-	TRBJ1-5	CATLLEDRGRDGPQHF	TGTGCCACCTTACTCGAGGACAGGGGGAGAGATGGGCCCCAGCATTTT
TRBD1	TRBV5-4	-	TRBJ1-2	CASSNTGDSVGYTF	TGTGCCAGCAGCAATACAGGGGATTCGGTTGGCTACACCTTC
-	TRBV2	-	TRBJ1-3	CASSDPTTVSGNTIYF	TGTGCCAGCAGCGATCCTACGACAGTCTCTGGAAACACCATATATTTT
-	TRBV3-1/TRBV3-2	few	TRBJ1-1	CASSQGMVFGTEAFF	TGTGCCAGCAGCCAAGGCATGGTTTTCGGCACTGAAGCTTTCTTT
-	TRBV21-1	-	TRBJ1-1	CASTTGPNRPNTEAFF	TGTGCCAGCACTACAGGTCCCAACAGACCGAACACTGAAGCTTTCTTT
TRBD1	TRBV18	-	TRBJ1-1	CASSPPGTGSTEAFF	TGTGCCAGCTCACCACCGGGGACAGGATCTACTGAAGCTTTCTTT
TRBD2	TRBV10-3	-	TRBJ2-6	CAISEVSGAPSGANVLTF	TGTGCCATCAGTGAAGTTAGCGGGGCCCCCTCTGGGGCCAACGTCCTGACTTTC
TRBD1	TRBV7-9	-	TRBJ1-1	CASSSGQGLDTEAFF	TGTGCCAGCAGCTCGGGACAGGGCTTAGACACTGAAGCTTTCTTT
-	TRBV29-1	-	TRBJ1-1	CSVDQVGNTEAFF	TGCAGCGTTGATCAGGTAGGGAACACTGAAGCTTTCTTT
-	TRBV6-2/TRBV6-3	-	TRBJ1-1	CASSSGQMNTEAFF	TGTGCCAGCAGTTCAGGACAGATGAACACTGAAGCTTTCTTT
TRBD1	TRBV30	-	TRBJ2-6	CAWKRGGGGANVLTF	TGTGCCTGGAAGCGAGGGGGCGGCGGGGCCAACGTCCTGACTTTC
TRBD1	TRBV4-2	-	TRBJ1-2	CASSQDSGRDRVNGYTF	TGTGCCAGCAGCCAAGATAGTGGGCGGGACAGGGTGAATGGCTACACCTTC
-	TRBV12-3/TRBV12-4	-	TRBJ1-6	CASRLSYNSPLHF	TGTGCCTCCCGTTTATCCTATAATTCACCCCTCCACTTT
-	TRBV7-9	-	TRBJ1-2	CASSLGQSYYGYTF	TGTGCCAGCTCTCTTGGACAGTCATACTATGGCTACACCTTC
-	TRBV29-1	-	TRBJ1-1	CSVTGFNTEAFF	TGCAGCGTGACAGGTTTCAACACTGAAGCTTTCTTT
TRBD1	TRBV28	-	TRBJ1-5	CASRSVDRAGNQPQHF	TGTGCCAGCAGGTCAGTCGACAGGGCGGGCAATCAGCCCCAGCATTTT
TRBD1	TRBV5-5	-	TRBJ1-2	CASSPDRAGYTF	TGTGCCAGCAGCCCGGACAGGGCTGGCTACACCTTC
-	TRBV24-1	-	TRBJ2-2	CATSDGTDTGELFF	TGTGCCACCAGTGATGGGACTGATACCGGGGAGCTGTTTTTT